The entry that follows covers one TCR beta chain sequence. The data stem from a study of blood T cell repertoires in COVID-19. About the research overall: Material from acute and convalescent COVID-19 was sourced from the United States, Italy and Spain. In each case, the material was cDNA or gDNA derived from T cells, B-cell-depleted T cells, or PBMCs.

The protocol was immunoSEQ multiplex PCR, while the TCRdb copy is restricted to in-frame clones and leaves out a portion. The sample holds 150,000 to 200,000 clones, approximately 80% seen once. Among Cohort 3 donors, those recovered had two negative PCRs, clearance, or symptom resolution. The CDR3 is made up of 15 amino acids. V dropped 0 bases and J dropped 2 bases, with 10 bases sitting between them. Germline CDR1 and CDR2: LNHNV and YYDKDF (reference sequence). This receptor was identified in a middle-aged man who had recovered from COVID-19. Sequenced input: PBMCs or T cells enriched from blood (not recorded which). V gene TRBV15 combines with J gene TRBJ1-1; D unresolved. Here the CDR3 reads CATSRDISLNTEAFF. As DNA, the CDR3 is TGTGCCACCAGCAGAGATATTTCCCTAAACACTGAAGCTTTCTTT.